Below, one TCR beta chain is given with its context. Its antigen is not identified. The data were obtained in a study of T cell repertoires in cytomegalovirus infection. TCRdb re-derived calls from the reads in MiXCR, one entry per CDR3 protein. The sample includes roughly 150,000 distinct CDR3 sequences, over 25% seen only once; the top ten take 45% to 60%. CDR3 length: 15 amino acids. V lost 5 bases and J lost 7; bases outside the gene matches: 10. Germline CDR1 is SEHNR and CDR2 is FQNEAQ (reference sequence). The V gene is TRBV7-9, the J gene TRBJ1-1; 10 bases agree with TRBD1. This material consisted of CD8+ T cells from cultured PBMCs, taken from culture after CMV antigen stimulation. The receptor was isolated from a human donor in good health (CMV status not recorded). Some clones in this sample may be carry-over from other donors' samples. The chain's CDR3 is CASSSGGTGELEAFF. The CDR3 nucleotides are TGTGCCAGCAGCAGTGGTGGGACAGGGGAACTTGAAGCTTTCTTT.